Sequencing of this TCR beta chain was carried out in a study of shared clonotypes between healthy human individuals. As for the study in general: A donor's plate count was three for CD4 naive and three for CD4 memory; CD8 naive had two and CD8 memory one.

J gave up 4 bases and V 3 bases, and 6 bases lay outside the gene matches. This CDR3 has 16 residues. The germline CDR1 and CDR2 sequences are SGHRS and YFSETQ. As defined, naive CD8 cells were CD45RO-negative and positively selected for CCR7, with terminally differentiated effector memory CD45RA+ cells excluded. Produced via immunoSEQ multiplex PCR; TCRdb's table is partial and in-frame only. The table has under 600,000 clones, roughly 98% seen once. Sequenced input: naive CD8+ T cells sorted from blood. The TCR originated in a man aged 25-45 years in good health. V is TRBV5-1 and J is TRBJ2-3, with TRBD2 matching 12 bases. The CDR3 region has the DNA TGCGCCAGCAGCTCTAGCGGGAGGGCCTTGGCAGATACGCAGTATTTT. Translating gives CASSSSGRALADTQYF.